The next 19 T cell receptor beta chains were all read from a single sample in a study of blood T cell repertoires in COVID-19. Clones were read by immunoSEQ multiplex PCR, and TCRdb kept only the in-frame ones, dropping some. This sample yields roughly 230,000 clones, of which around 83% are seen a single time; 6% to 9.5% belongs to the top ten. Sequencing used peripheral blood. These receptor sequences come from a woman aged 45-65 years with acute or convalescent COVID-19.

This chain connects TRBV10-3 to TRBJ2-5; 8 bases map to TRBD1. V was pared by 8 bases and J by 3 bases, with 5 bases of the junction left unmatched. Germline V lookup: CDR1 ENHRY, CDR2 SYGVKD. This CDR3 has 13 amino acids. The CDR3 DNA follows: TGTGCCATCTTCAGGACAGGGAAAGAGACCCAGTACTTC. Amino acid sequence: CAIFRTGKETQYF.

The rearrangement uses TRBV19 and TRBJ1-2, with a tentative D call TRBD1 (6 bases). Trimming pared 5 bases from V and 7 bases from J, leaving 14 bases between. Germline CDR1 is LNHDA and CDR2 is SQIVND (reference sequence). CDR3 length: 13 amino acids. This chain's CDR3 is CASSVNRVSGYTF. The CDR3 region has the DNA TGTGCCAGTAGTGTTAACAGGGTTTCTGGCTACACCTTC.

This chain connects TRBV5-1 to TRBJ1-1; D remains ambiguous. V shed 4 bases and J shed 2 bases, with 9 bases lying between them. CDR1 SGHRS and CDR2 YFSETQ come from the germline V gene. The CDR3 loop spans 13 amino acids. CDR3 coding DNA: TGCGCCAGCAGCGCCCAGTCAAACACTGAAGCTTTCTTT. Protein product: CASSAQSNTEAFF.

The gene calls are TRBV3-1 (or the pseudogene TRBV3-2) and TRBJ1-2; a possible D gene is TRBD1 (6 bases). CDR1 and CDR2 (germline): LGHDT, YNNKEL (reference sequence). The CDR3 extends over 13 amino acids. Trimming shortened V by 7 bases and J by 4 bases, and 13 bases separated the two germline ends. In DNA, the CDR3 is TGTGCCAGCAATCAAAGAGGGGGCTATGGCTACACCTTC. Its protein product is CASNQRGGYGYTF.

The chain joins TRBV19 to TRBJ2-7; TRBD1 matches 7 bases. Per germline, CDR1 LNHDA and CDR2 SQIVND (reference sequence). The CDR3 has 14 amino acids. V lost 6 bases and J lost 7; bases outside the gene matches: 12. Here the CDR3 reads CASRPRQGSWEQYF. The CDR3 DNA is TGTGCCAGTAGACCCCGACAGGGCTCTTGGGAGCAGTACTTC.

For the CDR3, the DNA is TGTGCCACCGGACAGACGTTTGGCTACACCTTC. As protein: CATGQTFGYTF. This rearrangement joins TRBV19 to TRBJ1-2; D may be TRBD1 (6 bases). Germline CDR1 LNHDA, CDR2 SQIVND (reference sequence). The V end lost 10 bases, the J end lost 7 bases, and 13 bases lay between the germline ends. CDR3 size: 11 residues.

The chain combines TRBV28 with TRBJ2-7; 9 nucleotides match TRBD1. CDR1 and CDR2 (germline): MDHEN, SYDVKM. The CDR3 runs to 15 residues. Trimming took 4 bases from V and 4 from J; bases not matched to a gene: 8. CDR3 sequence (DNA): TGTGCCAGCAGTTCGTCCCCGGGACAGGGTTACGAGCAGTACTTC. The encoded protein is CASSSSPGQGYEQYF.

This clone was counted once. The chain employs TRBV2 and TRBJ2-2, with D hard to call. Germline V CDR1 and CDR2: SNHLY, FYNNEI. V lost 7 bases and J lost 4, with 13 bases in between. The length of the CDR3 is 14 residues. The CDR3 sequence is CASNLDEGTGELFF. For the CDR3, the DNA is TGTGCCAGCAACCTAGACGAAGGCACCGGGGAGCTGTTTTTT.

This clone was detected only a few times. The CDR3 DNA reads as TGTGCCAGCTCACCAATGGCCAGGGCAAATCAGCCCCAGCATTTT. Translated: CASSPMARANQPQHF. The chain couples TRBV18 to TRBJ1-5; possibly TRBD1 for D (5 bases). V was shortened by 2 bases and J by 4 bases, with 12 bases between the two germline ends. Germline CDR1 and CDR2: KGHSH and LQKENI. This CDR3 is built from 15 residues.

This rearrangement joins TRBV10-3 to TRBJ1-1; 8 bases map to TRBD1. This CDR3 is built from 15 residues. In germline, CDR1 is ENHRY, CDR2 SYGVKD. V lost 7 bases to trimming and J lost 5 bases; unmatched junction nucleotides: 12. The DNA of the CDR3 is TGTGCCATCACCCCTGGACAGGGACGAGGGACTGAAGCTTTCTTT. Encoded protein: CAITPGQGRGTEAFF.

The chain combines TRBV11-2 with TRBJ1-1; TRBD1 matches 7 bases. The length of the CDR3 is 16 residues. Germline assignment: CDR1 SGHAT and CDR2 FQNNGV. V trimming: 6 bases; J trimming: 1 base; junction bases outside the gene matches: 11. CDR3 in amino acids: CASRSRSGTENTEAFF. The CDR3 DNA follows: TGTGCCAGCAGATCACGCTCCGGGACAGAGAACACTGAAGCTTTCTTT.

The J gene is TRBJ2-1, the V gene TRBV30; TRBD2 agrees at 10 bases. Germline values: CDR1 GTSNPN, CDR2 SVGIG (reference sequence). J was trimmed by 6 bases and V by 2 bases; bases with no gene match: 1. This CDR3 contains 13 residues. CDR3 amino acids: CAWSWTSGNEQFF. As DNA, the CDR3 is TGTGCCTGGAGTTGGACTAGCGGCAATGAGCAGTTCTTC.

This clone was observed a single time. The chain uses TRBV6-6 and TRBJ2-2, with D possibly matching TRBD2 (5 bases). The CDR3 length is 16 residues. Trimming shortened V by 5 bases and J by 5 bases, and 18 bases separated the two germline ends. CDR1 is MNHNY and CDR2 is SVGAGI in the germline V gene (reference sequence). CDR3 bases: TGTGCCAGCAGTCCGCGGATTGAACGGGGAACCGGGGAGCTGTTTTTT. Amino acids: CASSPRIERGTGELFF.

The J gene is TRBJ1-4, the V gene TRBV7-2; D call uncertain. The germline gives CDR1 SGHTA, CDR2 FQGNSA. CDR3 length equals 15 residues. V lost 2 bases, J lost 8 bases, and 15 bases lay in between. The CDR3 nucleotides read TGTGCCAGCAGCTTAAACCCCCCCGGAGAGGAAAAACTGTTTTTT. Translation: CASSLNPPGEEKLFF.

V gene TRBV11-3 combines with J gene TRBJ2-1; maybe TRBD1 (6 bases). The CDR3 covers 13 residues. V lost 4 bases to trimming and J lost 6 bases, with 10 bases between them. From germline, CDR1 is SGHNT and CDR2 YENEEA. Written as DNA, the CDR3 is TGTGCCAGCAGCTCTAACAGGGTCAATGAGCAGTTCTTC. It codes for CASSSNRVNEQFF. Full variable domain (missing parts from reference TRBV11-3 and TRBJ2-1): EAGVVQSPRYKIIEKKQPVAFWCNPISGHNTLYWYLQNLGQGPELLIRYENEEAVDDSQLPKDRFSAERLKGVDSTLKIQPAELGDSAVYLCASSSNRVNEQFFGPGTRLTVL.

The chain carries TRBV11-2 and TRBJ1-5, with 9 positions matching TRBD1. Germline-derived CDR1 and CDR2 are SGHAT and FQNNGV. The J segment lost 7 bases and the V segment lost 3 bases, leaving 7 bases of the junction unmatched. CDR3 length: 15 residues. The CDR3 nucleotides are TGTGCCAGCAGCTTTGGACAGGGGATAGGGCAGCCCCAGCATTTT. Translation gives CASSFGQGIGQPQHF.

This clone came up a few times. The sample contains more than one DNA sequence encoding this CDR3. CDR3 sequence: CASSQDRDQPQHF. The CDR3, as DNA: TGCGCCAGCAGCCAAGACAGGGATCAGCCCCAGCATTTT. The J gene is TRBJ1-5, the V gene TRBV4-1, with D possibly TRBD1 on 5 matching bases. The CDR3 has 13 amino acids. The V gene lost 0 bases and the J gene lost 5 bases, with 5 bases spanning the gap. Germline V gives CDR1 MGHRA, CDR2 YSYEKL.

V and J are TRBV6-5 and TRBJ1-2; no clear D gene. CDR1 and CDR2 (germline): MNHEY, SVGAGI. V shed 8 bases and J shed 8 bases, with 12 bases lying between them. The CDR3 has 11 amino acids. The CDR3 DNA reads as TGTGCCAGCCGACGGGGAGGGGGCTACACCTTC. This sequence encodes CASRRGGGYTF.

This chain links TRBV24-1 with TRBJ2-5, with TRBD1 as a possible D gene (5 bases). Germline lookup yields CDR1 KGHDR and CDR2 SFDVKD. V was pared by 4 bases and J by 1 base, with 12 bases between. The CDR3 spans 15 residues. The CDR3 region has the DNA TGTGCCACCAGTGACCCTGGACAAATCCAAGAGACCCAGTACTTC. Its translation is CATSDPGQIQETQYF.